This entry is about one T cell receptor (beta chain). Though nominally healthy at sampling, donors likely had unrecorded immune exposures. The V gene's germline CDR1 is SGHDT and CDR2 YYEEEE. The CDR3 length is 11 residues. Trimming pared 1 base from V and 5 bases from J, leaving 2 bases between. The data belong to a study of cytomegalovirus exposure and HLA in healthy donors. Study-level background: Among the 398 genotyped donors, less than 85% were placed in the Caucasian-associated ancestry cluster.

In the PCR, 60 Vbeta and 13 Jbeta primers were used. The data were produced by immunoSEQ multiplex PCR, yet TCRdb's version contains in-frame clones alone and is incomplete. The sample has 150,000 to 200,000 clones, roughly nine tenths seen once; the top ten hold about 0.23%. The chain uses TRBV5-6 and TRBJ2-3; D ambiguous. This sequence originates from a girl under two years old in good health and CMV-seronegative. Material: PBMCs. CDR3 amino acids: CASSLQDTQYF. CDR3 bases: TGTGCCAGCAGCTTGCAAGATACGCAGTATTTT. Full variable domain (remainder filled in from reference TRBV5-6 and TRBJ2-3): DAGVTQSPTHLIKTRGQQVTLRCSPKSGHDTVSWYQQALGQGPQFIFQYYEEEERQRGNFPDRFSGHQFPNYSSELNVNALLLGDSALYLCASSLQDTQYFGPGTRLTVL.